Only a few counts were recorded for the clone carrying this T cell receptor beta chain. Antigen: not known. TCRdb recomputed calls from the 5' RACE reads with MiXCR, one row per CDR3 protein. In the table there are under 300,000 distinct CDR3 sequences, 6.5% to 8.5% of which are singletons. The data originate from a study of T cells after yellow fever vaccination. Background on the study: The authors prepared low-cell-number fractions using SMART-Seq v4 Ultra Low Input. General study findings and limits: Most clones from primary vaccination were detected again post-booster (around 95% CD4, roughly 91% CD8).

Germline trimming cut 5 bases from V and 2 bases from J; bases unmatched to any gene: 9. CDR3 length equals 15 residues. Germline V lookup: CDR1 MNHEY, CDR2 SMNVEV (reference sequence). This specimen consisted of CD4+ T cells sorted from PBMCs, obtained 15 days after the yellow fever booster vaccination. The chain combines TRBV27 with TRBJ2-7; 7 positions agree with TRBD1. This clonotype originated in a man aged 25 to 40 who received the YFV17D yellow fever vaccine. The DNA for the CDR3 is TGTGCCAGCAGTCCCCGGACAGGTCCTACCTACGAGCAGTACTTC. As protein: CASSPRTGPTYEQYF.